A single sample gave rise to the 25 T cell receptor beta chains below, sequenced in a study of T-cell reconstitution after alpha-beta-depleted transplantation in children. The TCRbeta library incorporated unique molecular identifiers. MiXCR, applied by TCRdb to the PCR reads, yields one record per CDR3 protein. This table holds fewer than 350,000 distinct CDR3 sequences, about 9.5% found once. The sequenced sample was PBMCs, obtained before TCRalphabeta/CD19-depleted stem cell transplant. These receptors came from a boy under two years old with acute myeloid leukemia, due to receive a stem cell transplant.

This clonotype has a count of ten or more. The chain employs TRBV4-2 and TRBJ1-4, with 9 bases matching TRBD1. The J segment lost 7 bases and the V segment lost 1 base, leaving 1 base of the junction unmatched. Germline V gene data show CDR1 as LGHNA and CDR2 as YNFKEQ. CDR3 size: 14 residues. CDR3 sequence (DNA): TGTGCCAGCAGCCAAGGGACAGGGGCTGAAAAACTGTTTTTT. Translation: CASSQGTGAEKLFF.

This clonotype was seen a few times. The chain links TRBV7-6 to TRBJ2-1, with TRBD2 matching over 12 bases. The CDR3 is made up of 19 amino acids. The trim removed 6 bases at V and 4 bases at J, leaving 16 bases unmatched. CDR1 and CDR2 from the germline V gene are SGHVS and FNYEAQ. CDR3 protein: CASSKGLLAGGAIYNEQFF. The CDR3, as DNA: TGTGCCAGCAGTAAAGGCCTACTAGCGGGAGGCGCGATTTACAATGAGCAGTTCTTC.

This clonotype was counted at least ten times. The gene calls are TRBV29-1 and TRBJ2-2; D might be TRBD1 (6 bases). V was pared by 1 base and J by 2 bases, with 8 bases between. The CDR3 extends over 14 amino acids. Germline loops: CDR1 SQVTM, CDR2 ANQGSEA. Written as DNA, the CDR3 is TGCAGCGTTGAAGGACAGGCTAACACCGGGGAGCTGTTTTTT. Encoded protein: CSVEGQANTGELFF.

This clonotype has at least ten counts. The rearrangement uses TRBV19 and TRBJ2-2; D remains ambiguous. Between the trimmed V and J ends, which lost 3 bases and 6 bases, there was a span of 17 bases. The germline V gene has CDR1 LNHDA and CDR2 SQIVND (reference sequence). This CDR3 is 16 amino acids long. The CDR3 bases are TGTGCCAGTAGTATCCCCCCAGGAACGTTCGCCGGGGAGCTGTTTTTT. It is translated as CASSIPPGTFAGELFF.

There are a few counts of this clonotype. This chain joins TRBV7-2 and TRBJ2-3, with D perhaps TRBD2 (7 bases). V was clipped by 1 base and J by 1 base, with 12 bases between them. The CDR3 is made up of 16 amino acids. The germline V gene has CDR1 SGHTA and CDR2 FQGNSA. CDR3 bases: TGTGCCAGCAGCTTAGAGGGGGGGATACGCACAGATACGCAGTATTTT. It yields the protein CASSLEGGIRTDTQYF.

This clonotype was observed many times. V and J are TRBV4-3 and TRBJ2-6; tentatively, D is TRBD1 (6 bases). Germline V gene lookup returns CDR1 LGHNA and CDR2 YSLEER. Trimming removed 4 bases at V and 4 bases at J, with 8 bases between. The CDR3 length is 14 residues. The CDR3 spells CASSPGVGANVLTF. The CDR3 DNA sequence: TGCGCCAGCAGCCCAGGGGTAGGGGCCAACGTCCTGACTTTC.

This clonotype was seen ten or more times. The J gene is TRBJ1-2, the V gene TRBV29-1; D may be TRBD1 (5 bases). V lost 7 bases to trimming and J lost 2 bases, with 11 bases between them. CDR3 size: 12 residues. The germline V gene encodes CDR1 SQVTM and CDR2 ANQGSEA. For the CDR3, the DNA is TGCAGCGGAGGAGGGGTGAACTATGGCTACACCTTC. This sequence encodes CSGGGVNYGYTF. The entire variable domain, with the rest obtained from reference TRBV29-1 and TRBJ1-2, is as follows: SAVISQKPSRDICQRGTSLTIQCQVDSQVTMMFWYRQQPGQSLTLIATANQGSEATYESGFVIDKFPISRPNLTFSTLTVSNMSPEDSSIYLCSGGGVNYGYTFGSGTRLTVV.

The sample holds many counts of this clonotype. The chain combines TRBV6-1 with TRBJ2-3; no clear D. CDR1 MNHNS and CDR2 SASEGT come from the germline V gene. Deletions cut 7 bases from V and 6 bases from J, with 26 bases between. The length of the CDR3 is 17 residues. The CDR3 reads CASTRLTSGSTYDTQYF. CDR3 DNA sequence: TGTGCCAGCACCAGACTTACGTCAGGAAGCACGTATGATACGCAGTATTTT.

This clonotype was seen many times. The chain has TRBV7-2 and TRBJ2-7; 10 bases align to TRBD1. CDR1 and CDR2 from the germline V gene are SGHTA and FQGNSA. The CDR3 is made up of 15 amino acids. V was pared by 5 bases and J by 0 bases, with 4 bases of the junction left unmatched. The CDR3 spells CASSTGQGVSYEQYF. The CDR3 coding sequence is TGTGCCAGCAGCACCGGACAGGGGGTCTCCTACGAGCAGTACTTC.

This clonotype was seen ten or more times. The rearrangement links TRBV13 to TRBJ2-3, with D possibly matching TRBD2 (7 bases). V was shortened by 5 bases and J by 8 bases, with 14 bases between the two germline ends. The CDR3 consists of 13 residues. Germline assignment: CDR1 PRHDT and CDR2 FYEKMQ (reference sequence). The CDR3 bases are TGTGCCAGCAGCCTCGGGGGGCTTCGTACGCAGTATTTT. Its protein product is CASSLGGLRTQYF.

Many counts were recorded for this clonotype. The chain couples TRBV12-3 or TRBV12-4 to TRBJ1-1, with 7 nucleotides matching TRBD1. The CDR3 spans 15 residues. Losses at the gene ends were 5 bases for V and 5 bases for J; bases not matched to a gene: 11. CDR3 residues: CASSPPRGAGTEAFF. As DNA, the CDR3 is TGTGCCAGCAGTCCTCCCAGGGGGGCGGGGACTGAAGCTTTCTTT.

This clonotype has a count of ten or more. V usage is TRBV2 and J usage is TRBJ1-2; TRBD1 might be the D (5 bases). This CDR3 is built from 13 residues. V was cut by 11 bases and J by 4 bases, with 17 bases left in between. Germline lookup yields CDR1 SNHLY and CDR2 FYNNEI. DNA for the CDR3: TGTGCCGTAGGTGAGGGGCGAGGCTATGGCTACACCTTC. The encoded protein is CAVGEGRGYGYTF.

This clonotype was seen only a few times. The V call is TRBV4-2, the J call TRBJ2-2; a possible D gene is TRBD2 (5 bases). This CDR3 region has 14 residues. Trimming took 4 bases from V and 6 from J, leaving 12 bases between them. The germline CDR1 and CDR2 sequences are LGHNA and YNFKEQ. The CDR3 loop reads CASSRTEGSGELFF. In DNA, the CDR3 is TGTGCCAGCAGCCGGACCGAGGGATCCGGGGAGCTGTTTTTT.

This clonotype was recorded many times. V gene TRBV28 combines with J gene TRBJ2-7; tentative D call: TRBD1 (6 bases). V shed 7 bases and J shed 4 bases, with 11 bases lying between them. The CDR3 has 12 residues. Germline assignment: CDR1 MDHEN and CDR2 SYDVKM. CDR3 DNA sequence: TGTGCCAGCACACAGGGATTGTACGAGCAGTACTTC. Residues: CASTQGLYEQYF. Using reference TRBV28 and TRBJ2-7 for the parts outside the CDR3, the full variable domain is DVKVTQSSRYLVKRTGEKVFLECVQDMDHENMFWYRQDPGLGLRLIYFSYDVKMKEKGDIPEGYSVSREKKERFSLILESASTNQTSMYLCASTQGLYEQYFGPGTRLTVT.

This clonotype was counted many times. V is TRBV4-3 and J is TRBJ1-2; no clear D. Germline values: CDR1 LGHNA, CDR2 YSLEER. V was cut by 0 bases and J by 3 bases, with 11 bases left in between. The CDR3 totals 15 residues. The CDR3 region is CASSQDGRNYYGYTF. The CDR3 DNA sequence: TGCGCCAGCAGCCAAGATGGACGGAACTACTATGGCTACACCTTC.

V gene TRBV20-1 combines with J gene TRBJ2-7; 8 bases are shared with TRBD1. The trim removed 1 base at V and 1 base at J, leaving 9 bases unmatched. The CDR3 is 16 residues long. The germline V gene encodes CDR1 DFQATT and CDR2 SNEGSKA (reference sequence). CDR3 bases: TGCAGTGCTAGAGCTTTCTCCGGGACAGGATCCTACGAGCAGTACTTC. Translated: CSARAFSGTGSYEQYF.

A note on this clonotype: A much larger clonotype is one base distant, so this may be a read error. V gene TRBV13 combines with J gene TRBJ2-1; the match to TRBD1 covers 10 bases. CDR3 length equals 17 residues. The V gene's germline CDR1 is PRHDT and CDR2 FYEKMQ (reference sequence). The CDR3: CPSSPLGTGAEYNEQFF. CDR3 sequence (DNA): TGTCCCAGCAGCCCACTAGGGACAGGGGCCGAATACAATGAGCAGTTCTTC.

This clonotype showed up just a few times. The J gene is TRBJ2-1, the V gene TRBV5-1, with TRBD1 matching 7 bases. Germline loops: CDR1 SGHRS, CDR2 YFSETQ. This CDR3 spans 13 amino acids. V was pared by 5 bases and J by 6 bases, with 5 bases of the junction left unmatched. Here the CDR3 reads CASRQQGRNEQFF. Here the CDR3 DNA reads TGCGCCAGCAGACAACAGGGGCGCAATGAGCAGTTCTTC.

This clonotype was detected many times. The chain employs TRBV24-1 and TRBJ2-3; TRBD2 agrees at 11 bases. After removal of 2 bases from V and 4 bases from J, the junction contained 13 bases not matched to a gene. The CDR3 has 19 residues. Germline CDR1 is KGHDR and CDR2 is SFDVKD. CDR3 DNA: TGTGCCACCAGTGATTCACTGTGGGGACTAGCGGAGAGGGCAGATACGCAGTATTTT. Its translation: CATSDSLWGLAERADTQYF.

There are many counts of this clonotype. The chain joins TRBV4-3 to TRBJ2-5; the D is unclear. The germline CDR1 and CDR2 sequences are LGHNA and YSLEER. Trimming removed 0 bases from V and 3 bases from J, with 5 bases in between. The CDR3 extends over 13 amino acids. This CDR3 reads CASSQDFEETQYF. CDR3 nucleotide sequence: TGCGCCAGCAGCCAAGATTTCGAAGAGACCCAGTACTTC.

This clonotype was found many times. The gene calls are TRBV5-1 and TRBJ2-1, with 9 bases fitting TRBD2. V was clipped by 5 bases and J by 4 bases; unmatched bases: 7. Germline loops: CDR1 SGHRS, CDR2 YFSETQ. CDR3 size: 15 residues. CDR3 nucleotide sequence: TGCGCCAGCAGTCCTATAGCGGGAGTATACAATGAGCAGTTCTTC. Translation: CASSPIAGVYNEQFF.

In its sample, this clonotype was seen a few times. The chain links TRBV6-5 to TRBJ1-4; TRBD1 aligns across 7 bases. V lost 7 bases, J lost 5 bases, and 10 bases stayed unmatched. Germline CDR1 is MNHEY and CDR2 is SVGAGI. The CDR3 consists of 15 residues. The CDR3 DNA reads TGTGCCAGCACGAAAAGGGACAGAGGGAATGAAAAACTGTTTTTT. This sequence encodes CASTKRDRGNEKLFF.

This clonotype was counted at least ten times. The chain combines TRBV24-1 with TRBJ2-1, with no clear D. The CDR3 runs to 15 residues. The V gene lost 0 bases and the J gene lost 8 bases, with 13 bases spanning the gap. Looked up from germline, CDR1 is KGHDR and CDR2 is SFDVKD. The DNA of the CDR3 is TGTGCCACCAGTGATTTGGGGTCGAATAGGGATGAGCAGTTCTTC. Translation gives CATSDLGSNRDEQFF.

This clonotype was counted between two and nine times. The chain is built from TRBV7-9 and TRBJ2-3, with D possibly matching TRBD1 (6 bases). The V end was cut by 11 bases, the J end by 7 bases, with 22 bases between. The length of the CDR3 is 14 residues. CDR1 SEHNR and CDR2 FQNEAQ come from the germline V gene (reference sequence). The CDR3 spells CAGASAGVDYTQYF. DNA for the CDR3: TGTGCCGGCGCCTCGGCAGGGGTAGACTATACGCAGTATTTT.

To note about this clonotype: A much larger clone is a single base away; this may be a read error. CDR3 DNA: TGTGCCAGCAGTGGACTAGCGGGGGTTTCCTACAAGCAGTACTTC. Protein sequence: CASSGLAGVSYKQYF. The chain uses TRBV2 and TRBJ2-7; 12 nucleotides match TRBD2. CDR3 length: 15 amino acids. In germline, CDR1 is SNHLY, CDR2 FYNNEI.